This TCR beta chain was identified in a study of identical twins. Study-level points and caveats: Twin-shared out-of-frame alpha sequences were enriched for low generation probability.

This clonotype was recorded at least ten times. The antigen is unknown. Unique molecular identifiers were present on the cDNA, which also gained a universal primer site by template switching. In TCRdb, the 5' RACE reads were re-called with MiXCR into one record per CDR3 protein. The repertoire includes about 250,000 distinct CDR3 sequences, approximately 8.3% of them detected once, and approximately 3% sits in the top ten. Trimming stripped 0 bases from V and 5 bases from J, with 7 bases between. CDR3 length: 13 residues. The same data also went into a second study, on yellow fever vaccine responses in identical twins.

This sequence was found in a woman between 18 and 30 years old in good health. This chain links TRBV12-3 or TRBV12-4 with TRBJ2-5; no firm D call. The sequencing input was CD8+ T cells sorted from blood. This CDR3 reads CASSLAPEETQYF. CDR3 in DNA: TGTGCCAGCAGTTTAGCCCCAGAGGAGACCCAGTACTTC.